Sequencing of this TCR beta chain was carried out in a study of T-cell memory formation after mild COVID-19. CDR3 length equals 17 residues. V was clipped by 0 bases and J by 6 bases, with 18 bases between them. The germline gives CDR1 LNHNV, CDR2 YYDKDF (reference sequence). TCRdb used MiXCR to reprocess the 5' RACE reads, holding one entry per CDR3 protein. This table has over 450,000 distinct CDR3 sequences, about a fifth appearing once. This chain joins TRBV15 and TRBJ2-1; maybe TRBD1 (7 bases). Sequencing was done on a sample of PBMCs or a T cell subset sorted from them (not recorded which). This clonotype originated in an adult woman who had mild COVID-19 (a few samples of this study predate the infection). Cell type and time point are not known. The CDR3 here is CATSREAQGMEGNEQFF. DNA of the CDR3: TGTGCCACCAGCAGAGAGGCACAGGGGATGGAGGGCAATGAGCAGTTCTTC.